These T cell receptor beta chains were read from a single sample in a study of control samples from healthy donors and cancer patients. TCRdb's copy holds only in-frame clones and misses some; the assay was immunoSEQ multiplex PCR. Seen here are approximately 170,000 clones, more than 85% observed once, and the top ten hold 0.68%. Sequenced: blood. Receptors originate from a woman aged 30 to 39 in good health. Both conserved end residues are part of each CDR3. D genes are given only for firm matches. The listing skips clone size in some rows; elsewhere it reads once, few, many or a size class.

TGTGCCAGCAGCCAAGATCTAGTGGGGTCAAGCTCCTATAATTCACCCCTCCACTTT	CASSQDLVGSSSYNSPLHF	TRBV3-1/TRBV3-2	TRBJ1-6	.	.
TGTGCCAGCAGCTTAGTCAGTGGATCTCCCTTATACAATGAGCAGTTCTTC	CASSLVSGSPLYNEQFF	TRBV11-2	TRBJ2-1	.	.
TGCAGCGCAGGACGGGGGGACACCGGGGAGCTGTTTTTT	CSAGRGDTGELFF	TRBV29-1	TRBJ2-2	TRBD2	once
TGCGCCAGCAGCGGGAGCGGGATCTACAATGAGCAGTTCTTC	CASSGSGIYNEQFF	TRBV5-1	TRBJ2-1	TRBD2	.
TGCGCCAGCAAATCCAATTCTGGAGACACCATATATTTT	CASKSNSGDTIYF	TRBV10-1	TRBJ1-3	.	.
TGCGCCAGCAGCTTGGAGAGGACCGGGGAGCTGTTTTTT	CASSLERTGELFF	TRBV5-1	TRBJ2-2	.	.
TGTGCCAGCAGTTCAAGTCGTCTCGATGAGCAGTTCTTC	CASSSSRLDEQFF	TRBV12-3/TRBV12-4	TRBJ2-1	.	.
TGTGCCACCAGCAGAGGCCGCTCCTACAATGAGCAGTTCTTC	CATSRGRSYNEQFF	TRBV15	TRBJ2-1	.	.
TGCGCCAGCAGCCAAGCTTTTCTGGAGGGAGAGGACACCGGGGAGCTGTTTTTT	CASSQAFLEGEDTGELFF	TRBV4-1	TRBJ2-2	.	.
TGCGCCAGCAGTGGACAGGGCAGTGTGTACGAGCAGTACTTC	CASSGQGSVYEQYF	TRBV10-2	TRBJ2-7	TRBD1	.
TGTGCCAGCAGCCCGGGACTAGCGGGAGTAAACGGGGAGCTGTTTTTT	CASSPGLAGVNGELFF	TRBV4-2	TRBJ2-2	TRBD2	.
TGTGCCAGCAGCTTGACGGGGGACAGGGGCCCAAAGCAGTACTTC	CASSLTGDRGPKQYF	TRBV11-2	TRBJ2-7	TRBD1	.
TGTGCCAGTAGTATCGGGTCTGAGCTCCCTATCAATGAGCAGTTCTTC	CASSIGSELPINEQFF	TRBV19	TRBJ2-1	.	.
TGTGCCACCGCGGACCCCCTGGGCAATGAGCAGTTCTTC	CATADPLGNEQFF	TRBV27	TRBJ2-1	.	.
TGTGCCAGCAGCCAAGACAGGGCAGCTTTCTTT	CASSQDRAAFF	TRBV3-1/TRBV3-2	TRBJ1-1	.	.
TGTGCCAGCAGCCAGGGTGAGGGTGTTTATCAGCCCCAGCATTTT	CASSQGEGVYQPQHF	TRBV7-2	TRBJ1-5	.	.
TGTGCCAGCAGCTTGCCAGGGGGGGCGAACACTGAAGCTTTCTTT	CASSLPGGANTEAFF	TRBV5-4	TRBJ1-1	TRBD1	.